This T cell receptor beta chain was captured in a study of cytomegalovirus exposure and HLA in healthy donors. General study points: In an earlier analysis, about 87% or about 30%: the productive usage of most TCR beta V segments. Researchers reported from a later analysis that most CMV-associated TCR beta chains appeared HLA-restricted. CMV serostatus was the sole immune exposure data available.

This cohort consisted of healthy bone marrow donors. Comment on this clone: The antigen remains undetermined.

The PCR had 60 Vbeta and 13 Jbeta primers. Some clones are missing from TCRdb's copy, which holds only in-frame ones; the method was immunoSEQ multiplex PCR. The data contain some 180,000 clones, around 70% of them singletons. Germline loops: CDR1 SGDLS, CDR2 YYNGEE. This CDR3 contains 15 residues. The germline V and J ends were trimmed by 1 base and 0 bases, with 9 bases remaining between them. Sequencing was performed on PBMCs. The chain recombines TRBV9 with TRBJ2-3; maybe TRBD2 (5 bases). The receptor's source is a male donor in good health and CMV-seronegative. In DNA form, the CDR3 reads TGTGCCAGCAGCGTAATGGGAGTTAGCACAGATACGCAGTATTTT. Translating it yields CASSVMGVSTDTQYF.